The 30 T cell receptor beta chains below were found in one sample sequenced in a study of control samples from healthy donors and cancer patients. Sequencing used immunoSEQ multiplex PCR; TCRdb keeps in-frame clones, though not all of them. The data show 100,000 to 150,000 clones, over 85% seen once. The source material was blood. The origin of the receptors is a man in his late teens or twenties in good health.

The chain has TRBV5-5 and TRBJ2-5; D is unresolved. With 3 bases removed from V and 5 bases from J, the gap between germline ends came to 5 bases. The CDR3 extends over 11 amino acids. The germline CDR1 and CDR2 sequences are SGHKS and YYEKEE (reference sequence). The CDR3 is CASSYGETQYF. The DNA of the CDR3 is TGTGCCAGCAGCTACGGGGAGACCCAGTACTTC. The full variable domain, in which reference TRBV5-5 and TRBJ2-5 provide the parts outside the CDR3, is DAGVTQSPTHLIKTRGQQVTLRCSPISGHKSVSWYQQVLGQGPQFIFQYYEKEERGRGNFPDRFSARQFPNYSSELNVNALLLGDSALYLCASSYGETQYFGPGTRLLVL.

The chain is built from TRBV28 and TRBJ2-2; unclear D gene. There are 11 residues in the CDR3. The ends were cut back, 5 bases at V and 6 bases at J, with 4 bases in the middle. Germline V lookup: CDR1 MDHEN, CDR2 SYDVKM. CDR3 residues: CASSPAGELFF. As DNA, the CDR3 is TGTGCCAGCAGTCCAGCCGGGGAGCTGTTTTTT.

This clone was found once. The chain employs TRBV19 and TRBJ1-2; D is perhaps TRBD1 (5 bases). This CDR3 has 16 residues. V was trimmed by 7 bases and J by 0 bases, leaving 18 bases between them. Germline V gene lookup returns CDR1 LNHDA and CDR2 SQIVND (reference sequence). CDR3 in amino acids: CASNPARPGANYGYTF. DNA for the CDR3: TGTGCCAGTAACCCCGCTAGGCCGGGGGCTAACTATGGCTACACCTTC.

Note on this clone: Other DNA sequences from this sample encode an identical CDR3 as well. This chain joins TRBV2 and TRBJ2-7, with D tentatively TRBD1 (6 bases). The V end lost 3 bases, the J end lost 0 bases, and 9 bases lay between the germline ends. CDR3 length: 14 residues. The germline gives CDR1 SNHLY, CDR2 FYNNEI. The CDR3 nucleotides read TGTGCCAGCAGTGACCAGGGGAGCTCCTACGAGCAGTACTTC. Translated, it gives CASSDQGSSYEQYF.

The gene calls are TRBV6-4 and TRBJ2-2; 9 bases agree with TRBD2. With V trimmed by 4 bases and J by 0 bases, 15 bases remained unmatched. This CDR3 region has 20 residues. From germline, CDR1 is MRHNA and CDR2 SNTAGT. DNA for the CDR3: TGTGCCAGCAGTGCCCTCTGGGCGGGGGGGCCAAACACGAACACCGGGGAGCTGTTTTTT. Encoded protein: CASSALWAGGPNTNTGELFF.

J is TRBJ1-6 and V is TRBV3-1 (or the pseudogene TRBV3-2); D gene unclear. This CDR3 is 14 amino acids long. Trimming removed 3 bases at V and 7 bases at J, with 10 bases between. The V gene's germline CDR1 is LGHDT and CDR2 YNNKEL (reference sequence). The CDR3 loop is CASSQEGGNSPLHF. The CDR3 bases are TGTGCCAGCAGCCAGGAGGGCGGGAATTCACCCCTCCACTTT.

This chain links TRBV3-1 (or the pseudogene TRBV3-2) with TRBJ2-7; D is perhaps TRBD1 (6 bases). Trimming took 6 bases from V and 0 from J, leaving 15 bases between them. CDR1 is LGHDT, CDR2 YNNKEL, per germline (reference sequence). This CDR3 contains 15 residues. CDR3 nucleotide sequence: TGTGCCAGCAGACCAGCGGACAGAGCCTCCTACGAGCAGTACTTC. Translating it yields CASRPADRASYEQYF.

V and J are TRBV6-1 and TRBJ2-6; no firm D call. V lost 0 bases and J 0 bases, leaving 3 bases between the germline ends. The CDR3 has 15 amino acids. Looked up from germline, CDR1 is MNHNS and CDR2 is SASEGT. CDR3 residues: CASSEAHSGANVLTF. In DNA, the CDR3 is TGTGCCAGCAGTGAAGCACACTCTGGGGCCAACGTCCTGACTTTC.

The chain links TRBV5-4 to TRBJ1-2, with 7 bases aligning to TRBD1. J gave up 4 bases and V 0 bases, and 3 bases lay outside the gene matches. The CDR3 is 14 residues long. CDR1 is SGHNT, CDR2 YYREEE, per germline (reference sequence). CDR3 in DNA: TGTGCCAGCAGCTTGGGGGCAGGGGGCTATGGCTACACCTTC. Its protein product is CASSLGAGGYGYTF. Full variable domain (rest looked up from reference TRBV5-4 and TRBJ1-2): ETGVTQSPTHLIKTRGQQVTLRCSSQSGHNTVSWYQQALGQGPQFIFQYYREEENGRGNFPPRFSGLQFPNYSSELNVNALELDDSALYLCASSLGAGGYGYTFGSGTRLTVV.

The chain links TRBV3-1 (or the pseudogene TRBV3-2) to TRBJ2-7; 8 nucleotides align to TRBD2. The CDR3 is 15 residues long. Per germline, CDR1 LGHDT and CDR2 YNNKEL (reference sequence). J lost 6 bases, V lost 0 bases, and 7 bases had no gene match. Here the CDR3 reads CASSQDRLAGGEQYF. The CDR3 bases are TGTGCCAGCAGCCAAGATCGGCTAGCGGGTGGCGAGCAGTACTTC.

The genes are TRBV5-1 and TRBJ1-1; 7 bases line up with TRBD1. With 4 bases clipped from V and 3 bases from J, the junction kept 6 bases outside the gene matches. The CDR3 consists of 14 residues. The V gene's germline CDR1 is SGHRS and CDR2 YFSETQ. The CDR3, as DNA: TGCGCCAGCAGCAGACAGGGCGGGGACACTGAAGCTTTCTTT. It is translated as CASSRQGGDTEAFF.

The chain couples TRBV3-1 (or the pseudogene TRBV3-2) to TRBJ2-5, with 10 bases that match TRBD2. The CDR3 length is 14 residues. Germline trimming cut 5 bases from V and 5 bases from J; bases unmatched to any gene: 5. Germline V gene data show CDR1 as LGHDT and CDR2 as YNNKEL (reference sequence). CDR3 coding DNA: TGTGCCAGCAGCTTCCTAGCGGGGGCGGAGACCCAGTACTTC. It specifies CASSFLAGAETQYF.

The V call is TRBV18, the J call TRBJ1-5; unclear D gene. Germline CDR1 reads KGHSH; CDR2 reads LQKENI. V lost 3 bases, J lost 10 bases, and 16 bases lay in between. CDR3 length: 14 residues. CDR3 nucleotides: TGTGCCAGCTCACCTCGGGGAGACGAGGGACCCCAGCATTTT. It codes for CASSPRGDEGPQHF. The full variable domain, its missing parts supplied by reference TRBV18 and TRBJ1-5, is NAGVMQNPRHLVRRRGQEARLRCSPMKGHSHVYWYRQLPEEGLKFMVYLQKENIIDESGMPKERFSAEFPKEGPSILRIQQVVRGDSAAYFCASSPRGDEGPQHFGDGTRLSIL.

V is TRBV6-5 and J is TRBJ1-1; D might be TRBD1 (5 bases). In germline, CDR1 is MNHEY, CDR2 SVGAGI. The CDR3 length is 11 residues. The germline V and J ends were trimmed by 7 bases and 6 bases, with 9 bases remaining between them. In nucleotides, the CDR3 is TGTGCCAGCACCCAGGGCGCTGAAGCTTTCTTT. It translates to CASTQGAEAFF.

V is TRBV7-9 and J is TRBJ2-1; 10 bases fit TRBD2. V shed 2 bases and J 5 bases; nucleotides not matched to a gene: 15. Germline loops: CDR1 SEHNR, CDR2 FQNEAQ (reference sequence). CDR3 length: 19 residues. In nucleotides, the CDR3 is TGTGCCAGCAGCTTACAGGGAGGGATAGCGGGGGGTCGGAACAATGAGCAGTTCTTC. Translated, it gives CASSLQGGIAGGRNNEQFF.

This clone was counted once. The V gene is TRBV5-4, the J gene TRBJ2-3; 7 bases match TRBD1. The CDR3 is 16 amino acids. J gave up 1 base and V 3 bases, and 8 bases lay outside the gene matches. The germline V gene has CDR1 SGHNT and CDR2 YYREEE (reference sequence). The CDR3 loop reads CASSSRQGKGTDTQYF. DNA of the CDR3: TGTGCCAGCAGCTCCCGACAGGGTAAGGGCACAGATACGCAGTATTTT.

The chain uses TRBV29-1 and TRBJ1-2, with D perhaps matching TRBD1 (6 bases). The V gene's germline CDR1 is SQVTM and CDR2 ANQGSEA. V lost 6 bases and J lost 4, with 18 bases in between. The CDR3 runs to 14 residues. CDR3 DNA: TGCAGCGTCGAAACAGGGTGGTCCCTCTATGGCTACACCTTC. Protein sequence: CSVETGWSLYGYTF.

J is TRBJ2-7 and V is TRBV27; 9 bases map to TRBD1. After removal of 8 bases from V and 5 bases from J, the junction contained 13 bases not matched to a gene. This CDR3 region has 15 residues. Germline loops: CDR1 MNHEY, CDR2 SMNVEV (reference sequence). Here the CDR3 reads CASRSPGQGYHEQYF. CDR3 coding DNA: TGTGCCAGCCGTAGCCCGGGACAGGGTTACCACGAGCAGTACTTC.

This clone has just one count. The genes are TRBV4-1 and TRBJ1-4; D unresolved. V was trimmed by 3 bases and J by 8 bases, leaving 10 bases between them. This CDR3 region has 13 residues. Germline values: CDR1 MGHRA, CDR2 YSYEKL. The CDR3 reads CASSQILGEKLFF. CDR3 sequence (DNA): TGCGCCAGCAGCCAGATACTTGGGGAAAAACTGTTTTTT.

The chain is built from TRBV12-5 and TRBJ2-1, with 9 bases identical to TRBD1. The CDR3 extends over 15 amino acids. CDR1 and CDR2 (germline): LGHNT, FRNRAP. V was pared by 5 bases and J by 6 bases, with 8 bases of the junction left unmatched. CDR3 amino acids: CASGLDRGRFNEQFF. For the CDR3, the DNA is TGTGCTAGTGGTCTTGACAGGGGGAGATTCAATGAGCAGTTCTTC.

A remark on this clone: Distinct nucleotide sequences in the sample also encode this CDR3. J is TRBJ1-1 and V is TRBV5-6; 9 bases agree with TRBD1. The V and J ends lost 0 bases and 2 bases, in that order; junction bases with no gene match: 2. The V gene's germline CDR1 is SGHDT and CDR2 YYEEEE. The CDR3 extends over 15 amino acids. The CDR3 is CASSLGDRVNTEAFF. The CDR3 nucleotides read TGTGCCAGCAGCTTGGGGGACAGGGTAAACACTGAAGCTTTCTTT.

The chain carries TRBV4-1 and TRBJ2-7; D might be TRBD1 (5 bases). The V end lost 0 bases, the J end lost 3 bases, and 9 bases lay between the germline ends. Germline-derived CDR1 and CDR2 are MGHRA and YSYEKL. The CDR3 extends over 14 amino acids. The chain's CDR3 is CASSQDLRVYEQYF. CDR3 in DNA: TGCGCCAGCAGCCAAGATCTCAGGGTCTACGAGCAGTACTTC.

The CDR3 sequence: CASSEATGVPNSPLHF. Written as DNA, the CDR3 is TGTGCCAGCAGTGAAGCGACAGGGGTCCCCAATTCACCCCTCCACTTT. V and J are TRBV6-1 and TRBJ1-6, with 8 bases lining up with TRBD1. V was pared by 0 bases and J by 7 bases, with 5 bases of the junction left unmatched. CDR1 is MNHNS, CDR2 SASEGT, per germline. The CDR3 runs to 16 residues.

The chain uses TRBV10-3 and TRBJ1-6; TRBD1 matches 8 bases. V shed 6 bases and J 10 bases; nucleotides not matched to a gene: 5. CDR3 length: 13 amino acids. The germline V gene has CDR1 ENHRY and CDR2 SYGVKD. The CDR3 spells CAIRETGDSPLHF. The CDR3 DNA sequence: TGTGCCATCAGAGAGACAGGGGACTCACCCCTCCACTTT.

CDR3 DNA: TGTGCCACCAGGAGGGGCCGGGACAGGGCGGACGAGCAGTACTTC. Amino acid sequence: CATRRGRDRADEQYF. The chain employs TRBV15 and TRBJ2-7; 9 nucleotides match TRBD1. The CDR3 loop spans 15 amino acids. V shed 6 bases, J shed 5 bases, and the junction held 11 bases outside the gene matches. CDR1 and CDR2 (germline): LNHNV, YYDKDF (reference sequence).

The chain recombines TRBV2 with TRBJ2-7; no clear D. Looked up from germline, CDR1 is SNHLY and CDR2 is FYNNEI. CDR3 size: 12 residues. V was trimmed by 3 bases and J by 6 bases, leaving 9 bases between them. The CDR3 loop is CASSESSSEQYF. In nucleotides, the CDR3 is TGTGCCAGCAGTGAGTCTTCATCCGAGCAGTACTTC.

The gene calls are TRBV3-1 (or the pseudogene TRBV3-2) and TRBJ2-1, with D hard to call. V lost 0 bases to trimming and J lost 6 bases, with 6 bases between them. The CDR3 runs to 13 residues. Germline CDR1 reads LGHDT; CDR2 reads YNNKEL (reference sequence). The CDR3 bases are TGTGCCAGCAGCCAAGAAGGACCCAATGAGCAGTTCTTC. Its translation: CASSQEGPNEQFF.

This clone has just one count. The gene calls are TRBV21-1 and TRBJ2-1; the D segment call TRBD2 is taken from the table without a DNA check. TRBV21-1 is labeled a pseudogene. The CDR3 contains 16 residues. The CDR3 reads CASSKPTSGGNNEQFF. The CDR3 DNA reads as TGTGCCAGCAGCAAACCGACTAGCGGGGGAAACAATGAGCAGTTCTTC.

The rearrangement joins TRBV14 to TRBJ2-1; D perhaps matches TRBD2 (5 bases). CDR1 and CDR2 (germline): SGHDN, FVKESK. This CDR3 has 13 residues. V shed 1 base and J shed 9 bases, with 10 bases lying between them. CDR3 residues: CASSQVPDSEQFF. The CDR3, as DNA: TGTGCCAGCAGCCAAGTCCCGGACTCTGAGCAGTTCTTC.

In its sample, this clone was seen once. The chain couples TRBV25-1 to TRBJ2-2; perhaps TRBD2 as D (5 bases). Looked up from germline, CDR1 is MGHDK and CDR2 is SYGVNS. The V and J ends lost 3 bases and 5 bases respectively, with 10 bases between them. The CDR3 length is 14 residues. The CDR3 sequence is CASSDSTRTGELFF. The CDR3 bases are TGTGCCAGCAGTGATAGTACTAGAACCGGGGAGCTGTTTTTT.